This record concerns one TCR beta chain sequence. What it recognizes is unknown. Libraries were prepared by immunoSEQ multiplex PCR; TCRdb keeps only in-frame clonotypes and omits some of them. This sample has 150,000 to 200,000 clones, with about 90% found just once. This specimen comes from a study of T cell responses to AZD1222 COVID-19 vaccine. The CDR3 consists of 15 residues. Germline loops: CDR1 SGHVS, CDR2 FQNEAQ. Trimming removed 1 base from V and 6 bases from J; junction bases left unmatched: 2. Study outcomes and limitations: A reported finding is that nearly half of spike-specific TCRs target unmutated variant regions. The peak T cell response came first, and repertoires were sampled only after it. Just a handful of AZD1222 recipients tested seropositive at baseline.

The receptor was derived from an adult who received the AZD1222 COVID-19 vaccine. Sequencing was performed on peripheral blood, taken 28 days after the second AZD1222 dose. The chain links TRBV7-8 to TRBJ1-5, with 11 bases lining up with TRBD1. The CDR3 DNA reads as TGTGCCAGCAGCTTAGAGGGGACAGGGGGTCAGCCCCAGCATTTT. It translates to CASSLEGTGGQPQHF. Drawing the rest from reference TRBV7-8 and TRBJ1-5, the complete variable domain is GAGVSQSPRYKVAKRGQDVALRCDPISGHVSLFWYQQALGQGPEFLTYFQNEAQLDKSGLPSDRFFAERPEGSVSTLKIQRTQQEDSAVYLCASSLEGTGGQPQHFGDGTRLSIL.